This T cell receptor beta chain was identified in a study of OX40 agonist ivuxolimab in advanced cancers. Turning to the overall study: The costimulatory receptor OX40 (CD134) was targeted by ivuxolimab, a fully human IgG2 agonistic monoclonal antibody. Intravenous ivuxolimab was administered to patients every 2 weeks at six dose levels: 0.01, 0.1, 0.3, 1.5, 3 and 10 mg/kg. Of the roughly 52 dose-escalation patients, hepatocellular carcinoma was present in 19, melanoma in roughly 15, renal cell carcinoma in 9 and head and neck cancer in 9. The dose-escalation cohort was 82.7% male with a mean age of about 60 years, ranging from roughly 23 to 85. Prior anti-PD-1, anti-PD-L1 or anti-CTLA-4 therapy was permitted, and checkpoint inhibitors had been received by less than 45% of dose-escalation patients. Partial responses occurred in three dose-escalation patients: two with cutaneous melanoma and one with hepatocellular carcinoma. Peripheral TCRbeta sequencing was intended to test whether TCR sequence diversity was altered and clonal T-cell expansion was caused by ivuxolimab. The paper describes the monotherapy dose-escalation part (N = 52 patients) of the phase I trial of ivuxolimab. Findings and caveats that apply to the study as a whole: Low levels of normalized T-cell clonal expansion were also shown by some nonresponding patients. After ivuxolimab, more expanded clones were found on average in CD8+ T cells than in CD4+ T cells. Which antigens the clonally expanded peripheral T cells were specific for was not determined. Clonal expansion of both CD4+ and CD8+ blood T cells was observed from baseline to week 6 at doses 0.1 to 3.0 mg/kg. In partial responders in the 0.1-3.0 mg/kg groups, normalized peripheral clonal expansion was found to be among the lowest, especially among CD8+ T cells.

The trial excluded patients who had a history of autoimmune disease or were on systemic immunosuppression. Peripheral blood for TCR sequencing was drawn from every dose cohort at baseline, at cycle 4 day 1 and at cycle 7 day 1. Samples came from an open-label, multicenter, first-in-human phase I dose-escalation trial of ivuxolimab. Adults with locally advanced or metastatic head and neck squamous cell, hepatocellular, melanoma or renal cell carcinoma were enrolled in the trial. Before TCR sequencing, CD4+ T cells and CD8+ T cells were sorted from peripheral blood as separate populations. On this clone: Its binding antigen is unknown. Base quality data are lacking; no much larger clone is found one base away.

Genomic DNA was extracted from sorted cells for sequencing of the TCRbeta CDR3 region. The immunoSEQ Assay was used to sequence the TCRbeta CDR3 regions. Imported from immuneACCESS, the table was reduced by TCRdb to in-frame sequences with V and J called. These copies leave out some clones; in studies compared against another copy, an unresolved V gene accounts for under half, and the cause of the remainder is not known. The sample data list roughly 100,000 clones, and about four fifths of these were observed just once. Together, the top ten hold over 1.3% of the sample. This TCR came from an adult with an advanced solid tumor such as melanoma, head and neck, liver or kidney cancer. The source material was CD4+ or CD8+ T cells sorted from blood, sampled in a trial of the OX40 agonist ivuxolimab.

The bases read TGCGCCAGCAGCTTCGACCGAAACTCCTACGAGCAGTACTTC. Translated, this is CASSFDRNSYEQYF. The chain uses TRBV5-1 and TRBJ2-7, with the D gene call left open. Cut back by 2 bases and 0 bases, the V and J ends lie 9 bases apart. Inclusive of the bounding cysteine and phenylalanine, the CDR3 is 14 residues long. The CDR3 DNA has 42 bases and is translated from base 1. As encoded in the germline V gene, CDR1 is SGHRS while CDR2 is YFSETQ.